This is a list of T cell receptor beta chains from one sample in a study of control samples from healthy donors and cancer patients. The data were produced by immunoSEQ multiplex PCR, yet TCRdb's version contains in-frame clones alone and is incomplete. Among roughly 450,000 clones, 80% to 95% were seen once, and the ten largest hold 5.5% to 7.5%. Sequencing used PBMCs. All receptors come from a man aged 35-49 years with head and neck cancer. The CDR3 runs from the conserved cysteine through the conserved F or W. The order of the fields is D gene, J gene, clone size, V gene, CDR3 protein, CDR3 DNA. A D gene is named only where the DNA matches it firmly. Clone size is given for some rows only: seen once, a few or many times, or a class if the clone is expanded.

NA TRBJ1-5 NA TRBV4-2 CASSQVDRDSNQPQHF TGTGCCAGCAGCCAAGTGGACAGAGATAGCAATCAGCCCCAGCATTTT
NA TRBJ1-5 NA TRBV4-2 CASSQEVRGSQPQHF TGTGCCAGCAGCCAAGAGGTGAGGGGCTCTCAGCCCCAGCATTTT
NA TRBJ2-3 NA TRBV24-1 CATSEGTGFATQYF TGTGCCACCAGTGAAGGCACAGGGTTTGCTACGCAGTATTTT
TRBD1 TRBJ2-7 NA TRBV9 CASSEGTGGYEQYF TGTGCCAGCAGCGAGGGGACAGGGGGCTACGAGCAGTACTTC
NA TRBJ2-5 NA TRBV6-1 CASSEWAAQETQYF TGTGCCAGCAGTGAATGGGCAGCCCAAGAGACCCAGTACTTC
NA TRBJ1-5 NA TRBV6-1 CASSEQPGNQPQHF TGTGCCAGCAGTGAACAGCCAGGCAATCAGCCCCAGCATTTT
NA TRBJ1-2 NA TRBV6-6 CASSYSPQVNYGYTF TGTGCCAGCAGTTACTCTCCTCAGGTTAACTATGGCTACACCTTC
NA TRBJ2-5 NA TRBV2 CASGRDGQETQYF TGTGCCAGCGGCCGGGACGGCCAAGAGACCCAGTACTTC
NA TRBJ1-5 NA TRBV11-2 CASSLEAGRAGTTRGQPQHF TGTGCCAGCAGCTTAGAAGCCGGTAGGGCAGGGACTACCCGGGGACAGCCCCAGCATTTT
TRBD2 TRBJ2-7 NA TRBV15 CATSSPTLAGGTYEQYF TGTGCCACCAGCAGCCCCACGCTAGCGGGAGGAACCTACGAGCAGTACTTC
TRBD1 TRBJ1-3 once TRBV6-6 CASSSGTGQVGNTIYF TGTGCCAGCAGTTCAGGGACAGGGCAGGTCGGAAACACCATATATTTT
TRBD2 TRBJ2-3 NA TRBV6-6 CASSRLAGGLDTQYF TGTGCCAGCAGTAGACTAGCGGGGGGATTAGATACGCAGTATTTT
NA TRBJ1-6 NA TRBV5-1 CASRFTGGSYNSPLHF TGCGCCAGCAGGTTTACCGGGGGCTCCTATAATTCACCCCTCCACTTT
NA TRBJ2-1 NA TRBV24-1 CATSDLQGSPYNEQFF TGTGCCACCAGTGATTTGCAGGGATCGCCCTACAATGAGCAGTTCTTC
NA TRBJ1-1 few TRBV11-2 CASSRGETGTNTEAFF TGTGCCAGCAGCCGGGGGGAAACAGGGACGAACACTGAAGCTTTCTTT